A single sample is the source of the 23 T cell receptor beta chains below, sequenced in a study of blood T cell repertoires in COVID-19. The assay was immunoSEQ multiplex PCR, and TCRdb's table has in-frame clones only and misses some. The sample consists of approximately 440,000 clones, roughly 87% of them appearing once. Sequenced material: PBMCs or T cells enriched from blood (not recorded which). The receptor source for this set is a man aged 18 to 29 who had recovered from COVID-19.

The V call is TRBV15, the J call TRBJ1-1; D might be TRBD1 (6 bases). Germline CDR1 and CDR2: LNHNV and YYDKDF (reference sequence). Trimming cost V 5 bases and J 0 bases, with 10 bases left between them. This CDR3 is 14 amino acids long. The CDR3: CATSGGGMNTEAFF. The CDR3 DNA reads as TGTGCCACCAGCGGCGGGGGCATGAACACTGAAGCTTTCTTT. The variable domain in full, completed from reference TRBV15 and TRBJ1-1, reads DAMVIQNPRYQVTQFGKPVTLSCSQTLNHNVMYWYQQKSSQAPKLLFHYYDKDFNNEADTPDNFQSRRPNTSFCFLDIRSPGLGDTAMYLCATSGGGMNTEAFFGQGTRLTVV.

Concerning this clone itself: The junction shows a germline mismatch at one end, possibly a read error. The chain has TRBV6-1 and TRBJ2-3, with TRBD2 identical over 10 bases. The CDR3 has 15 amino acids. Germline CDR1 and CDR2: MNHNS and SASEGT. CDR3 amino acids: CASRELAGGTDTQYF. The CDR3 DNA reads TGTGCCAGCCGTGAGCTAGCGGGGGGCACAGATACGCAGTATTTT.

The chain has TRBV29-1 and TRBJ1-4; D is perhaps TRBD1 (6 bases). The V gene lost 7 bases and the J gene lost 3 bases, with 12 bases spanning the gap. Germline loops: CDR1 SQVTM, CDR2 ANQGSEA. The CDR3 is 13 amino acids. CDR3 protein: CSASTGANEKLFF. The CDR3 DNA reads TGCAGCGCCTCGACAGGAGCTAATGAAAAACTGTTTTTT.

The rearrangement uses TRBV2 and TRBJ1-2, with TRBD1 matching 9 bases. The CDR3 loop spans 14 amino acids. CDR1 SNHLY and CDR2 FYNNEI come from the germline V gene. V lost 5 bases to trimming and J lost 3 bases; unmatched junction nucleotides: 4. In nucleotides, the CDR3 is TGTGCCAGCAGTAAGGGACAGGGACACTATGGCTACACCTTC. Amino acid sequence: CASSKGQGHYGYTF.

The chain couples TRBV2 to TRBJ2-2; no definite D call. Between the trimmed V and J ends, which lost 3 bases and 3 bases, there was a span of 5 bases. Germline assignment: CDR1 SNHLY and CDR2 FYNNEI. This CDR3 comprises 13 residues. The chain's CDR3 is CASSDSDTGELFF. DNA of the CDR3: TGTGCCAGCAGTGATTCCGACACCGGGGAGCTGTTTTTT.

The chain's CDR3 is CSVDRQNYGYTF. The DNA for the CDR3 is TGCAGCGTTGACAGGCAAAACTATGGCTACACCTTC. The V call is TRBV29-1, the J call TRBJ1-2; no firm D call. Germline V gene data show CDR1 as SQVTM and CDR2 as ANQGSEA. This CDR3 region has 12 residues. The germline V and J ends were trimmed by 3 bases and 2 bases, with 7 bases remaining between them.

V is TRBV9 and J is TRBJ1-6; no clear D gene. The CDR3 length is 14 residues. The V and J ends lost 3 bases and 7 bases respectively, with 11 bases between them. Per the germline V gene, CDR1 is SGDLS and CDR2 is YYNGEE. CDR3 loop: CASSAQVRNSPLHF. Written as DNA, the CDR3 is TGTGCCAGCAGCGCCCAGGTTCGGAATTCACCCCTCCACTTT.

The chain couples TRBV5-1 to TRBJ2-5; TRBD1 is a possible D gene (6 bases). The ends were cut back, 0 bases at V and 2 bases at J, with 17 bases in the middle. Germline CDR1 is SGHRS and CDR2 is YFSETQ. This CDR3 region has 17 residues. This CDR3 reads CASSLGGAGELQETQYF. In DNA, the CDR3 is TGCGCCAGCAGCTTGGGAGGGGCAGGGGAACTACAAGAGACCCAGTACTTC.

This clone has a single count. This sequence joins TRBV3-1 (or the pseudogene TRBV3-2) and TRBJ1-1; D ambiguous. V lost 2 bases to trimming and J lost 5 bases, with 6 bases between them. Per germline, CDR1 LGHDT and CDR2 YNNKEL (reference sequence). The CDR3 contains 12 residues. The CDR3 is CASSQRGTEAFF. The CDR3 nucleotides read TGTGCCAGCAGCCAACGGGGTACTGAAGCTTTCTTT.

The chain recombines TRBV12-3 or TRBV12-4 with TRBJ1-6; 7 bases line up with TRBD1. V lost 8 bases, J lost 9 bases, and 7 bases stayed unmatched. This CDR3 region has 13 residues. Here the CDR3 DNA reads TGTGCCAGCCATACAGGGGATCGTTCACCCCTCCACTTT. Translating it yields CASHTGDRSPLHF.

The rearrangement joins TRBV28 to TRBJ2-2, with 8 nucleotides matching TRBD1. Germline trimming cut 6 bases from V and 4 bases from J; bases unmatched to any gene: 7. Germline-derived CDR1 and CDR2 are MDHEN and SYDVKM. The CDR3 consists of 15 residues. The CDR3 loop is CASRYQGAPTGELFF. As DNA, the CDR3 is TGTGCCAGCAGATACCAGGGGGCGCCCACCGGGGAGCTGTTTTTT.

The chain carries TRBV9 and TRBJ1-6, with unresolved D. V lost 4 bases to trimming and J lost 8 bases, with 7 bases between them. The germline V gene has CDR1 SGDLS and CDR2 YYNGEE. The CDR3 sequence is 12 residues long. CDR3 sequence (DNA): TGTGCCAGCAGCCCGAGAGATTCACCCCTCCACTTT. It translates to CASSPRDSPLHF.

The chain links TRBV5-1 to TRBJ1-5; a weak D match, TRBD1 (5 bases). The germline V gene has CDR1 SGHRS and CDR2 YFSETQ. The CDR3 spans 13 residues. V dropped 3 bases and J dropped 6 bases, with 10 bases sitting between them. The DNA of the CDR3 is TGCGCCAGCAGCTCTATGGGGCGTCAGCCCCAGCATTTT. This gives the protein CASSSMGRQPQHF. The entire variable domain, with the rest obtained from reference TRBV5-1 and TRBJ1-5, is as follows: KAGVTQTPRYLIKTRGQQVTLSCSPISGHRSVSWYQQTPGQGLQFLFEYFSETQRNKGNFPGRFSGRQFSNSRSEMNVSTLELGDSALYLCASSSMGRQPQHFGDGTRLSIL.

The chain employs TRBV2 and TRBJ2-7; the D is unclear. Trimming pared 2 bases from V and 0 bases from J, leaving 11 bases between. The length of the CDR3 is 15 residues. CDR1 and CDR2 (germline): SNHLY, FYNNEI. The CDR3 reads CASSELVPSSYEQYF. Here the CDR3 DNA reads TGTGCCAGCAGTGAACTGGTTCCGAGCTCCTACGAGCAGTACTTC.

A single count supports this clone. V usage is TRBV7-9 and J usage is TRBJ2-1; no clear D. CDR3 length: 16 amino acids. The germline gives CDR1 SEHNR, CDR2 FQNEAQ (reference sequence). The V gene lost 5 bases and the J gene lost 3 bases, with 17 bases spanning the gap. The chain's CDR3 is CASSAERRRSYNEQFF. The CDR3 nucleotides read TGTGCCAGCAGCGCTGAGCGTAGACGTAGCTACAATGAGCAGTTCTTC.

The genes are TRBV2 and TRBJ1-5; 8 nucleotides match TRBD1. The germline gives CDR1 SNHLY, CDR2 FYNNEI. Trimming took 8 bases from V and 6 from J; bases not matched to a gene: 6. The CDR3 is 13 amino acids. CDR3 DNA: TGTGCCAGCCGAGACAGGGGCGGTCAGCCCCAGCATTTT. Its protein is CASRDRGGQPQHF.

This chain joins TRBV5-1 and TRBJ2-1; D possibly corresponds to TRBD2 (5 bases). Trimming took off 3 bases at V and 0 bases at J, with 13 bases between the two ends. The CDR3 consists of 16 residues. Germline lookup yields CDR1 SGHRS and CDR2 YFSETQ. The CDR3, as DNA: TGCGCCAGCAGCTCCCCCACGGGGAGCTCCTACAATGAGCAGTTCTTC. Amino acid sequence: CASSSPTGSSYNEQFF.

The chain combines TRBV29-1 with TRBJ2-7, with TRBD2 identical over 7 bases. V lost 4 bases, J lost 4 bases, and 4 bases stayed unmatched. This CDR3 has 12 amino acids. Germline V gene data show CDR1 as SQVTM and CDR2 as ANQGSEA. CDR3 bases: TGCAGCGTTGTATCTAGCGGATACGAGCAGTACTTC. Translation gives CSVVSSGYEQYF.

The V gene is TRBV6-1, the J gene TRBJ1-4, with no clear D. The germline V and J ends were trimmed by 2 bases and 10 bases, with 11 bases remaining between them. The CDR3 consists of 13 residues. Germline V gives CDR1 MNHNS, CDR2 SASEGT. CDR3 sequence: CASSETRIVKLFF. As DNA, the CDR3 is TGTGCCAGCAGTGAAACGAGAATCGTAAAACTGTTTTTT.

The V and J genes are TRBV6-5 and TRBJ1-1, with D hard to call. CDR1 and CDR2 from the germline V gene are MNHEY and SVGAGI. Deletions cut 7 bases from V and 3 bases from J, with 12 bases between. The CDR3 loop spans 13 amino acids. The CDR3 is CASTSQVHTEAFF. The CDR3 DNA sequence: TGTGCCAGCACTTCCCAGGTCCACACTGAAGCTTTCTTT.

The J gene is TRBJ2-5, the V gene TRBV2, with TRBD2 matching 13 bases. Trimming cost V 8 bases and J 4 bases; bases outside gene matches: 10. Germline V lookup: CDR1 SNHLY, CDR2 FYNNEI. The CDR3 loop spans 16 amino acids. The CDR3 spells CASGGLAGVRTETQYF. DNA of the CDR3: TGTGCCAGCGGCGGACTAGCGGGAGTCCGAACAGAGACCCAGTACTTC.

This chain uses TRBV12-5 with TRBJ2-7; maybe TRBD2 (6 bases). V was pared by 3 bases and J by 5 bases, with 14 bases between. CDR3 size: 14 residues. Germline-derived CDR1 and CDR2 are LGHNT and FRNRAP. The DNA for the CDR3 is TGTGCTAGTGGTTTCGGGGGTCTCCAGGACGAGCAGTACTTC. Translation gives CASGFGGLQDEQYF.

A word on this clone: The same CDR3 can be traced to other DNA sequences in this sample. V usage is TRBV3-1 (or the pseudogene TRBV3-2) and J usage is TRBJ1-3; the D is unclear. Germline lookup yields CDR1 LGHDT and CDR2 YNNKEL (reference sequence). The CDR3 has 13 amino acids. The V end lost 1 base, the J end lost 5 bases, and 6 bases lay between the germline ends. The CDR3 here is CASSQGARNTIYF. The CDR3 nucleotides are TGTGCCAGCAGCCAAGGGGCTAGAAACACCATATATTTT.